The clone carrying this TCR beta chain came up a few times. The sample comes from a study of cytomegalovirus exposure and HLA in healthy donors. Primers: 60 Vbeta forward and 13 Jbeta reverse. The protocol was immunoSEQ multiplex PCR, while the TCRdb copy is restricted to in-frame clones and leaves out a portion. The sample holds some 160,000 clones, about three quarters seen once. Specimen: PBMCs. This receptor was identified in a woman in her 30s in good health and CMV-seronegative.

CDR3 residues: CASSPNTGGTEAFF. CDR3 DNA sequence: TGTGCCAGCTCACCCAACACAGGGGGCACTGAAGCTTTCTTT. The gene calls are TRBV18 and TRBJ1-1, with 8 bases aligning to TRBD1. Germline CDR1 and CDR2: KGHSH and LQKENI. The CDR3 contains 14 residues. The trim removed 3 bases at V and 4 bases at J, leaving 4 bases unmatched.